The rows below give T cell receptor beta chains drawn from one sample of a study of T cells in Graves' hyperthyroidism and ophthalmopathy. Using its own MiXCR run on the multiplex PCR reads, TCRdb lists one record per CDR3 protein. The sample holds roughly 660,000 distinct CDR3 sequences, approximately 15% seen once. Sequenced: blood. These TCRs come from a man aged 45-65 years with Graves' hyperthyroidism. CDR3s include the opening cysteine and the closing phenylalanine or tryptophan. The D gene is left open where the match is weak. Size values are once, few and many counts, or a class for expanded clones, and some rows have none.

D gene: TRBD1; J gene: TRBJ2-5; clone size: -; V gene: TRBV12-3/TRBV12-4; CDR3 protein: CDSSLGGQGLLETQYF; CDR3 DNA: TGTGACAGCAGTCTAGGTGGACAGGGGTTGTTGGAGACCCAGTACTTC
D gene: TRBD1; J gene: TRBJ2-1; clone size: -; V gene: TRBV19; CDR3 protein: CASRGSGTGVNEQFF; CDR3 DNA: TGTGCCAGTAGGGGATCCGGGACAGGGGTCAATGAGCAGTTCTTC
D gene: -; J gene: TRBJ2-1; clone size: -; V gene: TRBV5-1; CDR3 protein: CASSLEGSPPTGEQFF; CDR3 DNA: TGCGCCAGCAGCTTAGAGGGGAGCCCTCCCACTGGGGAGCAGTTCTTC
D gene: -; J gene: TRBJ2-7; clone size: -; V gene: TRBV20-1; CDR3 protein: CSAARGRVGEQYF; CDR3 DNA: TGCAGTGCTGCCCGGGGAAGAGTCGGCGAGCAGTACTTC
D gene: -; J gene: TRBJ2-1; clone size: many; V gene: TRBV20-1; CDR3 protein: CSARPVGEAYNEQFF; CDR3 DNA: TGCAGTGCTAGACCCGTAGGGGAAGCCTACAATGAGCAGTTCTTC
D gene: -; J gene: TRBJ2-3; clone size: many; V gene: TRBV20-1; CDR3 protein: CSARWATTDTQYF; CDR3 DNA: TGCAGTGCTAGGTGGGCGACCACAGATACGCAGTATTTT
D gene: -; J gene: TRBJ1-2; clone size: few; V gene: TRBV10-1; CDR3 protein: CASSDFSNYGYTF; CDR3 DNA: TGCGCCAGCAGTGATTTCAGCAACTATGGCTACACCTTC
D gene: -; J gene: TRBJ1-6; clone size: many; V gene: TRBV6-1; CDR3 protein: CASSSTGPGDSPLHF; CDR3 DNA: TGTGCCAGCAGCTCCACGGGACCGGGCGATTCACCCCTCCACTTT
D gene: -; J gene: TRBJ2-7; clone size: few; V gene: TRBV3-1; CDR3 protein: CASSPAGRRYEQYF; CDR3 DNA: TGTGCCAGCAGCCCAGCGGGCAGGAGGTACGAGCAGTACTTC
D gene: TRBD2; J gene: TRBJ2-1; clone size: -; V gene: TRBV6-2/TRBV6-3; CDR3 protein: CASSYPGGSPTLNNEQFF; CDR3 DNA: TGTGCCAGCAGTTACCCCGGCGGGAGTCCCACACTCAACAATGAGCAGTTCTTC
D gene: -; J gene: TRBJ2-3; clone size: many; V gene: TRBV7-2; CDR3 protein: CASSLPFREDTQYF; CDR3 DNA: TGTGCCAGCAGCTTACCATTCCGGGAAGATACGCAGTATTTT
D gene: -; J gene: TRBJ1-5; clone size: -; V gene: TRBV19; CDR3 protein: CASSIMMGGNQPQHF; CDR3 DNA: TGTGCCAGTAGTATTATGATGGGGGGCAATCAGCCCCAGCATTTT
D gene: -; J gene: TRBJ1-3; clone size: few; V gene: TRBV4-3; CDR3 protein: CASSQGVISGNTIYF; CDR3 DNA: TGCGCCAGCAGCCAAGGGGTGATCTCTGGAAACACCATATATTTT
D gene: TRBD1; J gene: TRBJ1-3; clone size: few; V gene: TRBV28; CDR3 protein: CASKDRGGNTIYF; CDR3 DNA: TGTGCCAGCAAAGACAGGGGTGGAAACACCATATATTTT
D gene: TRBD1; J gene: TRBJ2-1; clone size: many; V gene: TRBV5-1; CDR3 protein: CASSVGTGGHNEQFF; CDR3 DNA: TGCGCCAGCAGCGTAGGGACAGGGGGCCACAATGAGCAGTTCTTC
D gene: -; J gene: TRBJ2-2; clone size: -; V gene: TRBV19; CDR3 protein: CASSINLKRTGELFF; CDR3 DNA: TGTGCCAGTAGTATAAATCTAAAGAGGACCGGGGAGCTGTTTTTT
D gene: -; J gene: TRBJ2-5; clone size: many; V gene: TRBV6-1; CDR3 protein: CAISGDGETQYF; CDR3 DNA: TGTGCCATCTCAGGGGACGGTGAGACCCAGTACTTC
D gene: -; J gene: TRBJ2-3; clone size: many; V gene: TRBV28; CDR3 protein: CASSFYALPSTDTQYF; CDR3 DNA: TGTGCCAGCAGTTTTTACGCCTTACCAAGCACAGATACGCAGTATTTT
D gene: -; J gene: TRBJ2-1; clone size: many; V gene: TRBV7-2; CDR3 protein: CASSLASASYNEQFF; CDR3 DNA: TGTGCCAGCAGCTTAGCATCGGCATCCTACAATGAGCAGTTCTTC
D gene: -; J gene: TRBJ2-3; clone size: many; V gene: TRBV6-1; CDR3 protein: CASSPGPISYTQYF; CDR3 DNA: TGTGCCAGCAGTCCGGGACCGATTTCATATACGCAGTATTTT
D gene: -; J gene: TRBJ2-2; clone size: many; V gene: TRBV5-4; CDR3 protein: CASSLGFESGELFF; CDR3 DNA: TGTGCCAGCAGCTTGGGGTTCGAGAGCGGGGAGCTGTTTTTT
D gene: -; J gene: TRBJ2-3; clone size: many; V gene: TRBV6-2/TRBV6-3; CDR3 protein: CASITRFQADTQYF; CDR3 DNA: TGTGCCAGCATAACGCGATTTCAGGCAGATACGCAGTATTTT
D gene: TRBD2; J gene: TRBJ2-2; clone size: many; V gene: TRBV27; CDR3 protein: CASSLEISSGSSTGELFF; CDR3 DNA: TGTGCCAGCAGCCTTGAAATTTCTAGCGGGAGCTCTACCGGGGAGCTGTTTTTT
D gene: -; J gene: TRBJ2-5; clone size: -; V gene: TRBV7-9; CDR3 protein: CASSPPGHQLGTQYF; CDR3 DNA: TGTGCCAGCAGCCCGCCGGGACACCAATTGGGGACCCAGTACTTC
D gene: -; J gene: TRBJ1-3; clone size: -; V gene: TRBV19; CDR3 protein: CASTNIPLRSSSGNTIYF; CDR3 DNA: TGTGCCAGTACTAATATACCCTTGCGCTCATCCTCTGGAAACACCATATATTTT
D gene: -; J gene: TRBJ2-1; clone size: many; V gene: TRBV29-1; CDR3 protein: CSVGRGLSYNEQFF; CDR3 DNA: TGCAGCGTTGGCCGCGGGCTCTCCTACAATGAGCAGTTCTTC
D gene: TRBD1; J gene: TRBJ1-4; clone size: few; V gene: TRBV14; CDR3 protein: CASSWTGGASNEKLFF; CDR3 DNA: TGTGCCAGCAGCTGGACAGGGGGCGCGTCTAATGAAAAACTGTTTTTT
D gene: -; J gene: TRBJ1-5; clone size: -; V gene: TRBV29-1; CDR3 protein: CSVGQNQPQHF; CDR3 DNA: TGCAGCGTTGGACAGAATCAGCCCCAGCATTTT
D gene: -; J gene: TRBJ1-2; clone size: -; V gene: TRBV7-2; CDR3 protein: CASRRGGGGIYGYTF; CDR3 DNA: TGTGCCAGCAGACGTGGGGGGGGCGGAATCTATGGCTACACCTTC
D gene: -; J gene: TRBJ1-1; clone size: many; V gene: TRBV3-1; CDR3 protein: CASSRRDTEAFF; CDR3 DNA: TGTGCCAGCAGCCGCAGGGACACTGAAGCTTTCTTT
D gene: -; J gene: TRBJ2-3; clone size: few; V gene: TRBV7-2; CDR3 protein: CASSLFNEQNTQYF; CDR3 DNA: TGTGCCAGCAGCCTGTTTAATGAGCAGAATACGCAGTATTTT
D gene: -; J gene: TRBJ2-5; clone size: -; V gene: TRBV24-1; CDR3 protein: CATSDLRQGKETQYF; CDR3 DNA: TGTGCCACCAGTGATTTGCGGCAGGGTAAAGAGACCCAGTACTTC
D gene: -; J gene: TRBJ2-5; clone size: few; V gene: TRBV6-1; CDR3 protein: CASSEFERGQETQYF; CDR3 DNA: TGTGCCAGCAGTGAATTTGAGCGAGGGCAAGAGACCCAGTACTTC
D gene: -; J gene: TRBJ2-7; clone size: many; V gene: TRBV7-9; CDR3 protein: CASTAGNTEQYF; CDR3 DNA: TGTGCCAGCACCGCAGGGAATACCGAGCAGTACTTC
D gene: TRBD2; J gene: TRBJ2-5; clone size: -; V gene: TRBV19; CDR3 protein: CASSIRTSGRVETQYF; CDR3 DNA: TGTGCCAGTAGTATAAGAACTAGCGGGAGGGTGGAGACCCAGTACTTC
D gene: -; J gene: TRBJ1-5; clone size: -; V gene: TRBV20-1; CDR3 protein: CSARVQVQSDQPQHF; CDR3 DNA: TGCAGTGCTAGAGTTCAGGTTCAAAGCGATCAGCCCCAGCATTTT
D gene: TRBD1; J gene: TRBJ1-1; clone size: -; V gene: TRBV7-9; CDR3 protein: CASSWVQGARTEASF; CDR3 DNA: TGTGCCAGCAGCTGGGTACAGGGGGCGCGCACTGAAGCTTCCTTT
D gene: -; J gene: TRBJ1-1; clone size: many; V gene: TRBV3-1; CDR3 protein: CASSARTHTEAFF; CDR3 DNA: TGTGCCAGCAGCGCCCGGACTCATACTGAAGCTTTCTTT
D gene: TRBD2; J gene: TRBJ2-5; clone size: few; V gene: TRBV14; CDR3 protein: CASSPRTSLQETQYF; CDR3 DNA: TGTGCCAGCAGCCCGAGGACTAGCCTACAAGAGACCCAGTACTTC
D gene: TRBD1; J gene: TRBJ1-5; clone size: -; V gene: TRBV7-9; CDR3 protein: CASSFRTGRYSNQPQHF; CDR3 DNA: TGTGCCAGCAGTTTCCGGACAGGGAGGTATAGCAATCAGCCCCAGCATTTT
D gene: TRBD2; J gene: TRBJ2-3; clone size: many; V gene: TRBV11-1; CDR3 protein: CASSWGLAGVVNTQYF; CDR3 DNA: TGTGCCAGCAGCTGGGGACTAGCGGGAGTCGTGAATACGCAGTATTTT
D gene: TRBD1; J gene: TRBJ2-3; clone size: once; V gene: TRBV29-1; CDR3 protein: CSVEGTGPADTQYF; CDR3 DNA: TGCAGCGTTGAAGGGACAGGGCCTGCAGATACGCAGTATTTT
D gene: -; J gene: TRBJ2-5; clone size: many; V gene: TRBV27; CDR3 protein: CASSRTVGSEGWETQYF; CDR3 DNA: TGTGCCAGCAGTCGTACGGTGGGTAGCGAGGGTTGGGAGACCCAGTACTTC
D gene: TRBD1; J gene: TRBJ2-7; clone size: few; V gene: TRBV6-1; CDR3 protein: CASRTGQKSYEQYF; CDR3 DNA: TGTGCCAGCAGAACGGGACAGAAATCCTACGAGCAGTACTTC
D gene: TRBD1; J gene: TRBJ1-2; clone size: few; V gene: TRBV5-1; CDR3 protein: CASSFLPRQGIGDYGYTF; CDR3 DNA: TGCGCCAGCAGCTTTCTCCCTCGACAGGGGATAGGGGACTATGGCTACACCTTC
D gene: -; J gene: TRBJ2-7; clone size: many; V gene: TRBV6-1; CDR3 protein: CASSEVGELYEQYF; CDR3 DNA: TGTGCCAGCAGTGAGGTGGGAGAACTCTACGAGCAGTACTTC
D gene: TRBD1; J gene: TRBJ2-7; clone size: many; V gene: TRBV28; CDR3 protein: CASSSPTGVGEQYF; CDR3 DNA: TGTGCCAGCAGTTCCCCGACAGGGGTGGGGGAGCAGTACTTC
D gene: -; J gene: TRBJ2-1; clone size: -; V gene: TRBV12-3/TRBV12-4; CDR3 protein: CASSPGGTQEQFF; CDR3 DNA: TGTGCCAGCAGTCCTGGGGGGACACAGGAGCAGTTCTTC
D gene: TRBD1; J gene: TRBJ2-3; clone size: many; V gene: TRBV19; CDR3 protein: CASSDRARDTQYF; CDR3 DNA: TGTGCCAGTAGCGACAGGGCAAGAGATACGCAGTATTTT
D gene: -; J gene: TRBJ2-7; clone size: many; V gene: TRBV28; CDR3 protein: CASSFLSRVVSYEQYF; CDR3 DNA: TGTGCCAGCAGTTTCCTATCTCGGGTGGTCTCCTACGAGCAGTACTTC
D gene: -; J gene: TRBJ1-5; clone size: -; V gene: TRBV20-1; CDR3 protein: CSARGIGMQPQHF; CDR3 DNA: TGCAGTGCTAGAGGCATAGGAATGCAGCCCCAGCATTTT